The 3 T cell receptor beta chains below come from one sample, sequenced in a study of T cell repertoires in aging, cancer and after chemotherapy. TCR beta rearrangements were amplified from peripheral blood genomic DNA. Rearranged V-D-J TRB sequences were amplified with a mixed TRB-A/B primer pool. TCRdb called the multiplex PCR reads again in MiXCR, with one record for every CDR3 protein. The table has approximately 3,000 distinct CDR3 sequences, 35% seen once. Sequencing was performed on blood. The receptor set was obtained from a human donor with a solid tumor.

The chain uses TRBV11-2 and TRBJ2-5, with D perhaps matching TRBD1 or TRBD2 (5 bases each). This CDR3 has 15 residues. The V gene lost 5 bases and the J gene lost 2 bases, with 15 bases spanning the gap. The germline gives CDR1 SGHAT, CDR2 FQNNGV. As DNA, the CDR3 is TGTGCCAGCAGCCCCTGGGGGAGCGTACAAGAGACCCAGTACTTC. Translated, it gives CASSPWGSVQETQYF. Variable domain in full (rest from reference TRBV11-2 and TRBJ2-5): EAGVAQSPRYKIIEKRQSVAFWCNPISGHATLYWYQQILGQGPKLLIQFQNNGVVDDSQLPKDRFSAERLKGVDSTLKIQPAKLEDSAVYLCASSPWGSVQETQYFGPGTRLLVL.

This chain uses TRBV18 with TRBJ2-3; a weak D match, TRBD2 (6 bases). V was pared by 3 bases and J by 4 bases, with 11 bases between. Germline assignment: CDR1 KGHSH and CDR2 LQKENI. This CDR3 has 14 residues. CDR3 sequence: CASSPYRDSDTQYF. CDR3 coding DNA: TGTGCCAGCTCACCCTACCGGGACTCAGATACGCAGTATTTT.

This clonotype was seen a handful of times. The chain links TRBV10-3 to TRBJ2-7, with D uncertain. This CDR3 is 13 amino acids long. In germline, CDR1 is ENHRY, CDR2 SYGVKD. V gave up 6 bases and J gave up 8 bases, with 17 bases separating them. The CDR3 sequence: CAISRRRDTQQYF. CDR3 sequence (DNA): TGTGCCATCAGCCGAAGAAGGGATACTCAGCAGTACTTC.